The 2 T cell receptor beta chains listed next were all sequenced from one sample in a study of T cell changes during pregnancy in multiple sclerosis. Sequencing was performed with immunoSEQ multiplex PCR; in TCRdb, only in-frame clones are kept and a portion is missing. The table shows approximately 44,000 clones, with about 91% occurring only once. This material consisted of CD4+ T cells from peripheral blood mononuclear cells, taken in the second trimester of pregnancy. The receptors derive from a female donor in good health, enrolled as a control in a pregnancy study.

V is TRBV6-5 and J is TRBJ2-7; 9 positions match TRBD2. CDR1 MNHEY and CDR2 SVGAGI come from the germline V gene. With V trimmed by 8 bases and J by 10 bases, 12 bases remained unmatched. The CDR3 sequence is 13 residues long. CDR3 nucleotides: TGTGCCAGCCTTTCTAGCGGGGACAGAAAACAGTACTTC. Translation: CASLSSGDRKQYF.

The chain is built from TRBV7-9 and TRBJ1-2, with D possibly matching TRBD1 (5 bases). Between the trimmed V and J ends, which lost 3 bases and 4 bases, there was a span of 9 bases. Germline-derived CDR1 and CDR2 are SEHNR and FQNEAQ (reference sequence). The CDR3 is 13 residues long. The CDR3 DNA follows: TGTGCCAGCAGCTTCGGTCAGGGCTATGGCTACACCTTC. Protein sequence: CASSFGQGYGYTF.